This is a list of T cell receptor beta chains from one sample in a study of radiation and T cells in renal cell carcinoma. This table comes from immunoSEQ multiplex PCR, and its TCRdb copy is limited to in-frame clones, with some not included. The table includes some 150,000 clones, approximately 82% detected once. Sequencing used blood, obtained from a patient whose treatment included radiotherapy and nephrectomy. The source of these receptors is a woman aged 45-65 years with renal cell carcinoma. The CDR3 runs from the conserved cysteine through the conserved F or W. Fields, in order: J gene, CDR3 length, clone size, D gene, V gene, CDR3 DNA, CDR3 protein. A D gene is named only where the DNA matches it firmly. Clone size, where shown, is once, few, many, or a class for clones that have expanded.

j_call: TRBJ1-5
cdr3_length: 16
clone_size: .
d_call: TRBD1
v_call: TRBV28
cdr3_nt: TGTGCCAGCAGACGACAGGGACTGTATAGCAATCAGCCCCAGCATTTT
cdr3_aa: CASRRQGLYSNQPQHF

j_call: TRBJ2-7
cdr3_length: 17
clone_size: .
d_call: TRBD2
v_call: TRBV14
cdr3_nt: TGTGCCAGCAGCCTGAGACTAGCGGGAGGGAGCTCCTACGAGCAGTACTTC
cdr3_aa: CASSLRLAGGSSYEQYF

j_call: TRBJ2-7
cdr3_length: 13
clone_size: .
d_call: .
v_call: TRBV6-6
cdr3_nt: TGTGCCAGCAGTTTCCGGCCTGCCTACGAGCAGTACTTC
cdr3_aa: CASSFRPAYEQYF

j_call: TRBJ1-6
cdr3_length: 14
clone_size: .
d_call: .
v_call: TRBV29-1
cdr3_nt: TGCAGCGTTGCCGAGAGCTCCTATAATTCACCCCTCCACTTT
cdr3_aa: CSVAESSYNSPLHF

j_call: TRBJ1-5
cdr3_length: 16
clone_size: few
d_call: .
v_call: TRBV4-3
cdr3_nt: TGCGCCAGCAGCCAAGAGTGGGAGCAGGGCAATCAGCCCCAGCATTTT
cdr3_aa: CASSQEWEQGNQPQHF

j_call: TRBJ1-5
cdr3_length: 14
clone_size: few
d_call: .
v_call: TRBV9
cdr3_nt: TGTGCCAGCAGCTTGGACCAGGGGAATCAGCCCCAGCATTTT
cdr3_aa: CASSLDQGNQPQHF

j_call: TRBJ1-4
cdr3_length: 13
clone_size: .
d_call: .
v_call: TRBV7-9
cdr3_nt: TGTGCCAGCAGCCGAGGGGGGTATGAAAAACTGTTTTTT
cdr3_aa: CASSRGGYEKLFF

j_call: TRBJ1-2
cdr3_length: 12
clone_size: .
d_call: .
v_call: TRBV28
cdr3_nt: TGTGCCAGCAGCCCAGGCCTGATTAGCTACACCTTC
cdr3_aa: CASSPGLISYTF

j_call: TRBJ1-5
cdr3_length: 12
clone_size: .
d_call: .
v_call: TRBV6-6
cdr3_nt: TGTGCCAGCAGTTACTCGGGGCAGAGAGCCGATTTT
cdr3_aa: CASSYSGQRADF

j_call: TRBJ2-6
cdr3_length: 17
clone_size: .
d_call: .
v_call: TRBV10-1
cdr3_nt: TGCGCCAGCAGCCAACAAACCGATACCTCTGGGGCCAACGTCCTGACTTTC
cdr3_aa: CASSQQTDTSGANVLTF

j_call: TRBJ1-5
cdr3_length: 15
clone_size: .
d_call: TRBD1
v_call: TRBV7-9
cdr3_nt: TGTGCCAGCAGCCCTCAGACAGGGGCCGATCAGCCCCAGCATTTT
cdr3_aa: CASSPQTGADQPQHF

j_call: TRBJ2-7
cdr3_length: 15
clone_size: .
d_call: TRBD2
v_call: TRBV5-1
cdr3_nt: TGCGCCAGCAGCTCGGAACTAGCGGGCGTGTACGAGCAGTACTTC
cdr3_aa: CASSSELAGVYEQYF

j_call: TRBJ2-5
cdr3_length: 15
clone_size: .
d_call: TRBD2
v_call: TRBV10-3
cdr3_nt: TGTGCCTCTGGACTAGCGGGAGGTGAAAAAGAGACCCAGTACTTC
cdr3_aa: CASGLAGGEKETQYF

j_call: TRBJ1-4
cdr3_length: 15
clone_size: .
d_call: .
v_call: TRBV18
cdr3_nt: TGTGCCAGCTCCCCCGGGGCTGGGGCTAATGAAAAACTGTTTTTT
cdr3_aa: CASSPGAGANEKLFF

j_call: TRBJ1-2
cdr3_length: 15
clone_size: .
d_call: .
v_call: TRBV9
cdr3_nt: TGTGCCAGCACCCTAGCGGGGGTTCCAGCCCCGGGCTACACCTTC
cdr3_aa: CASTLAGVPAPGYTF

j_call: TRBJ1-1
cdr3_length: 15
clone_size: .
d_call: TRBD1
v_call: TRBV18
cdr3_nt: TGTGCCAGCTCACCCGGACAGGGGCCGGGGTTTGAAGCTTTCTTT
cdr3_aa: CASSPGQGPGFEAFF

j_call: TRBJ2-5
cdr3_length: 12
clone_size: .
d_call: .
v_call: TRBV29-1
cdr3_nt: TGCAGAAATACCGAGGGGGTCGAGACCCAGTACTTC
cdr3_aa: CRNTEGVETQYF

j_call: TRBJ1-2
cdr3_length: 15
clone_size: .
d_call: .
v_call: TRBV6-1
cdr3_nt: TGTGCCAGCAGTGGGACATACTCTTCTAACTATGGCTACACCTTC
cdr3_aa: CASSGTYSSNYGYTF

j_call: TRBJ2-7
cdr3_length: 17
clone_size: once
d_call: TRBD1
v_call: TRBV14
cdr3_nt: TGTGCCAGCAGCCAAGATCCGGCCGGGACAGGGGCCTACGAGCAGTACTTC
cdr3_aa: CASSQDPAGTGAYEQYF

j_call: TRBJ2-7
cdr3_length: 12
clone_size: .
d_call: .
v_call: TRBV5-5
cdr3_nt: TGTGCCAGCAGCTTTCGACAGTACGAGCAGTACTTC
cdr3_aa: CASSFRQYEQYF

j_call: TRBJ2-3
cdr3_length: 14
clone_size: .
d_call: TRBD2
v_call: TRBV27
cdr3_nt: TGTGCCAGCAGGACTAGCGGTAGCACAGATACGCAGTATTTT
cdr3_aa: CASRTSGSTDTQYF

j_call: TRBJ1-5
cdr3_length: 11
clone_size: .
d_call: .
v_call: TRBV6-1
cdr3_nt: TGTGCCAGCGGGTGGGATCAGCCCCAGCATTTT
cdr3_aa: CASGWDQPQHF

j_call: TRBJ2-7
cdr3_length: 18
clone_size: .
d_call: TRBD1
v_call: TRBV11-2
cdr3_nt: TGTGCCAGCAGCTTAGCGCGGTTTAAAACAGGGGTGGGCTACGAGCAGTACTTC
cdr3_aa: CASSLARFKTGVGYEQYF

j_call: TRBJ2-7
cdr3_length: 16
clone_size: .
d_call: .
v_call: TRBV21-1
cdr3_nt: TGTGCCAGCAGCAAATTCTCCGGGGGACAGAGGTACGAGCAGTACTTC
cdr3_aa: CASSKFSGGQRYEQYF

j_call: TRBJ2-7
cdr3_length: 15
clone_size: .
d_call: TRBD1
v_call: TRBV5-4
cdr3_nt: TGTGCCAGCAGCGATTCCGGGACAGGTCCCTACGAGCAGTACTTC
cdr3_aa: CASSDSGTGPYEQYF

j_call: TRBJ1-2
cdr3_length: 13
clone_size: .
d_call: .
v_call: TRBV7-2
cdr3_nt: TGTGCCAGCAGCTTGGGACCTCCCTATGGCTACACCTTC
cdr3_aa: CASSLGPPYGYTF

j_call: TRBJ1-3
cdr3_length: 14
clone_size: once
d_call: .
v_call: TRBV6-5
cdr3_nt: TGTGCCAGCAGTTACTGGGGGCCTGGAAACACCATATATTTT
cdr3_aa: CASSYWGPGNTIYF

j_call: TRBJ2-7
cdr3_length: 16
clone_size: .
d_call: TRBD2
v_call: TRBV7-9
cdr3_nt: TGTGCCAGCAGCTTAGGCGGCGGGAGGGTCTCCTACGAGCAGTACTTC
cdr3_aa: CASSLGGGRVSYEQYF

j_call: TRBJ2-3
cdr3_length: 16
clone_size: .
d_call: .
v_call: TRBV27
cdr3_nt: TGTGCCAGCAGTTTTAGGACAGAGGGGTACACAGATACGCAGTATTTT
cdr3_aa: CASSFRTEGYTDTQYF

j_call: TRBJ2-6
cdr3_length: 16
clone_size: .
d_call: TRBD1
v_call: TRBV9
cdr3_nt: TGTGCCCTACGGGGACAGACCCTCTCTGGGGCCAACGTCCTGACTTTC
cdr3_aa: CALRGQTLSGANVLTF

j_call: TRBJ2-3
cdr3_length: 17
clone_size: .
d_call: .
v_call: TRBV29-1
cdr3_nt: TGCAGCGTTGAACCCGCGACACCAAGTACTAGCACAGATACGCAGTATTTT
cdr3_aa: CSVEPATPSTSTDTQYF

j_call: TRBJ2-2
cdr3_length: 16
clone_size: .
d_call: TRBD1
v_call: TRBV5-6
cdr3_nt: TGTGCCAGCAGCTTGGTGGGACAGCCTTACACCGGGGAGCTGTTTTTT
cdr3_aa: CASSLVGQPYTGELFF

j_call: TRBJ1-5
cdr3_length: 12
clone_size: .
d_call: TRBD1
v_call: TRBV19
cdr3_nt: TGTGCAGGGGGACAGGGGAATCAGCCCCAGCATTTT
cdr3_aa: CAGGQGNQPQHF

j_call: TRBJ2-1
cdr3_length: 10
clone_size: few
d_call: .
v_call: TRBV20-1
cdr3_nt: TGCAGTGCTAGACCCCCGCACCAGTTCTTC
cdr3_aa: CSARPPHQFF

j_call: TRBJ1-1
cdr3_length: 16
clone_size: .
d_call: TRBD1
v_call: TRBV5-4
cdr3_nt: TGTGCCAGCAGCCCAATCGGAACACAGGGGGCAGATGAAGCTTTCTTT
cdr3_aa: CASSPIGTQGADEAFF

j_call: TRBJ2-1
cdr3_length: 15
clone_size: few
d_call: TRBD2
v_call: TRBV4-3
cdr3_nt: TGCGCCAGCAGTCTGACTAGCGGGTCCTACAATGAGCAGTTCTTC
cdr3_aa: CASSLTSGSYNEQFF

j_call: TRBJ1-2
cdr3_length: 14
clone_size: few
d_call: .
v_call: TRBV4-3
cdr3_nt: TGCGCCAGCAGCCAAGACCCGGCGGGAGATGGCTACACCTTC
cdr3_aa: CASSQDPAGDGYTF

j_call: TRBJ1-5
cdr3_length: 15
clone_size: .
d_call: TRBD1
v_call: TRBV19
cdr3_nt: TGTGCCAGTAGCGTTACAGGGGGAGGCAATCAGCCCCAGCATTTT
cdr3_aa: CASSVTGGGNQPQHF

j_call: TRBJ2-5
cdr3_length: 12
clone_size: few
d_call: .
v_call: TRBV23-1
cdr3_nt: TGCGCCAGCTCCCGGGGGGCGGAGACCCAGTACTTC
cdr3_aa: CASSRGAETQYF

j_call: TRBJ1-2
cdr3_length: 14
clone_size: .
d_call: TRBD1
v_call: TRBV5-4
cdr3_nt: TGTGCCAGCAGCTTGGACAGGGGGCTAAGAGGCTACACCTTC
cdr3_aa: CASSLDRGLRGYTF

j_call: TRBJ1-1
cdr3_length: 16
clone_size: .
d_call: TRBD1
v_call: TRBV5-6
cdr3_nt: TGTGCCAGCAGCAACGGACAGGGAAGGATGAACACTGAAGCTTTCTTT
cdr3_aa: CASSNGQGRMNTEAFF

j_call: TRBJ2-5
cdr3_length: 10
clone_size: .
d_call: .
v_call: TRBV29-1
cdr3_nt: TGCAGCGTTGGGGGAGAGACCCAGTACTTC
cdr3_aa: CSVGGETQYF

j_call: TRBJ1-1
cdr3_length: 15
clone_size: .
d_call: .
v_call: TRBV5-1
cdr3_nt: TGCGCCAGCAGCTTCATGGACATGGAGGGGACTGAAGCTTTCTTT
cdr3_aa: CASSFMDMEGTEAFF

j_call: TRBJ2-4
cdr3_length: 13
clone_size: .
d_call: .
v_call: TRBV28
cdr3_nt: TGTGCCAGCAGTCCGGGACCCCGAAACATTCAGTACTTC
cdr3_aa: CASSPGPRNIQYF

j_call: TRBJ2-1
cdr3_length: 13
clone_size: .
d_call: .
v_call: TRBV7-2
cdr3_nt: TGTGCCAGCAGCTTACCCGGGTTAAATGAGCAGTTCTTC
cdr3_aa: CASSLPGLNEQFF

j_call: TRBJ1-5
cdr3_length: 14
clone_size: .
d_call: TRBD1
v_call: TRBV15
cdr3_nt: TGTGCCACCAGCACGGACAGGGTGAGTCAGCCCCAGCATTTT
cdr3_aa: CATSTDRVSQPQHF

j_call: TRBJ1-2
cdr3_length: 13
clone_size: .
d_call: .
v_call: TRBV29-1
cdr3_nt: TGCAGCGTCGGGGCAGGGGCTGACTATGGCTACACCTTC
cdr3_aa: CSVGAGADYGYTF

j_call: TRBJ2-1
cdr3_length: 15
clone_size: .
d_call: TRBD2
v_call: TRBV2
cdr3_nt: TGTGCCAGTGAGGGAGGGCAAAGCTCCTACAATGAGCAGTTCTTC
cdr3_aa: CASEGGQSSYNEQFF

j_call: TRBJ1-2
cdr3_length: 13
clone_size: .
d_call: TRBD1
v_call: TRBV7-9
cdr3_nt: TGTGCCAGCAGCCGAGACAGGGGCGAAGGCTACACCTTC
cdr3_aa: CASSRDRGEGYTF

j_call: TRBJ1-2
cdr3_length: 14
clone_size: .
d_call: TRBD1
v_call: TRBV18
cdr3_nt: TGTGCCAGCTCACAAGGGACAGGGTCCTATGGCTACACCTTC
cdr3_aa: CASSQGTGSYGYTF

j_call: TRBJ2-3
cdr3_length: 16
clone_size: .
d_call: .
v_call: TRBV7-2
cdr3_nt: TGTGCCAGCAGCTTATCTGCGACTAGGGGCACAGATACGCAGTATTTT
cdr3_aa: CASSLSATRGTDTQYF

j_call: TRBJ2-5
cdr3_length: 15
clone_size: .
d_call: .
v_call: TRBV9
cdr3_nt: TGTGCCAGCAGCGTACAAGTTGGGGAGCAAGAGACCCAGTACTTC
cdr3_aa: CASSVQVGEQETQYF

j_call: TRBJ1-5
cdr3_length: 16
clone_size: .
d_call: TRBD1
v_call: TRBV6-1
cdr3_nt: TGTGCCAGCAGTGAAGTTGTGACAGGGGGCGACCAGCCCCAGCATTTT
cdr3_aa: CASSEVVTGGDQPQHF

j_call: TRBJ2-3
cdr3_length: 19
clone_size: .
d_call: TRBD2
v_call: TRBV4-3
cdr3_nt: TGCGCCAGCAGCCAAGGGGCGTTCGGGGCTAGCGGGGACACAGATACGCAGTATTTT
cdr3_aa: CASSQGAFGASGDTDTQYF

j_call: TRBJ2-7
cdr3_length: 13
clone_size: .
d_call: TRBD1
v_call: TRBV2
cdr3_nt: TGTGCCAGCACGGGACAGGGACAATCCGAGCAGTACTTC
cdr3_aa: CASTGQGQSEQYF

j_call: TRBJ1-5
cdr3_length: 12
clone_size: .
d_call: .
v_call: TRBV7-2
cdr3_nt: TGTGCCAGCAGCTTAGGACCCCAGCCCCAGCATTTT
cdr3_aa: CASSLGPQPQHF

j_call: TRBJ1-4
cdr3_length: 15
clone_size: .
d_call: .
v_call: TRBV5-6
cdr3_nt: TGTGCCAGCAGCTGGTGGGGGGTGAATTATGAAAAACTGTTTTTT
cdr3_aa: CASSWWGVNYEKLFF